The sequence of this T cell receptor beta chain was determined in a study of CD8 T cells in ankylosing spondylitis. Trimming removed 0 bases at V and 9 bases at J, with 16 bases between. There are 15 residues in the CDR3. Per the germline V gene, CDR1 is SGHKS and CDR2 is YYEKEE (reference sequence). One entry per CDR3 protein results from TCRdb running MiXCR on the 5' RACE reads. The data show about 390,000 distinct CDR3 sequences, 20% to 25% seen once. Broader study findings: Disease-associated clones were reportedly significantly overrepresented in matched ankylosing spondylitis synovial fluid. Clones linked to the disease showed a CD8+ phenotype. They occurred at relatively low frequencies in peripheral blood. Within ankylosing spondylitis blood, a TCR beta motif made up of several highly homologous variants appeared to be characteristic.

Remarks on this clonotype: Antigen specificity is unknown.

The clonotype comes from a male donor with ankylosing spondylitis. The sample taken for sequencing was blood, either unsorted or a sorted T cell fraction (not recorded which). The chain has TRBV5-5 and TRBJ2-1; D is uncertain. The CDR3 sequence is CASSLASPPGFEQFF. In nucleotides, the CDR3 is TGTGCCAGCAGCTTGGCTTCCCCGCCAGGCTTTGAGCAGTTCTTC.